The present entry profiles one T cell receptor beta chain with its context. As yet, its antigen is unknown. These data come from a study of T cell responses to AZD1222 COVID-19 vaccine. Broader study findings: Sampled repertoires all dated from after the peak T cell response. Spike-specific TCR depth and breadth grew after two AZD1222 doses. Of spike-specific TCRs, nearly half reportedly target regions left unmutated in variants. The span of vaccine-associated CD4 TCRs extended across spike, with dominance at 160-218 and 743-854.

Clones were read by immunoSEQ multiplex PCR, and TCRdb kept only the in-frame ones, dropping some. Among about 150,000 clones listed, about nine tenths were seen once. Trimming pared 0 bases from V and 1 base from J, leaving 16 bases between. The CDR3 is 17 residues long. Per the germline V gene, CDR1 is SGDLS and CDR2 is YYNGEE. The input for sequencing was peripheral blood, taken on day 0 of AZD1222 vaccination. This TCR was sampled from an adult in good health. The chain uses TRBV9 and TRBJ2-5; D possibly corresponds to TRBD2 (6 bases). For the CDR3, the DNA is TGTGCCAGCAGCGTAGGGGGAGGCTCCCCGTCCCAAGAGACCCAGTACTTC. Its protein product is CASSVGGGSPSQETQYF.